Described below is a single TCR beta chain sequence and its context. Likely a read error: the CDR3 ends without its conserved phenylalanine or tryptophan. The limits of the CDR3 on the DNA are not certain, so only TCRdb's listed CDR3 is given. The data stem from a study of control samples from healthy donors and cancer patients. Data came from immunoSEQ multiplex PCR; TCRdb stores just in-frame clones and leaves some out. The data contain under 85,000 clones, approximately 93% of them seen just once; the ten biggest clones take up around 1.3%. Sequenced material: PBMCs. The TCR sequence derives from a woman aged 35 to 49 with lung cancer.

The chain's CDR3 is CASSERWGRLAS. The rearrangement links TRBV6-1 to TRBJ2-6; the D call in the table, TRBD1, was not verified against the DNA. Germline CDR1 reads MNHNS; CDR2 reads SASEGT. The CDR3 adds up to 12 amino acids, both ends counted.